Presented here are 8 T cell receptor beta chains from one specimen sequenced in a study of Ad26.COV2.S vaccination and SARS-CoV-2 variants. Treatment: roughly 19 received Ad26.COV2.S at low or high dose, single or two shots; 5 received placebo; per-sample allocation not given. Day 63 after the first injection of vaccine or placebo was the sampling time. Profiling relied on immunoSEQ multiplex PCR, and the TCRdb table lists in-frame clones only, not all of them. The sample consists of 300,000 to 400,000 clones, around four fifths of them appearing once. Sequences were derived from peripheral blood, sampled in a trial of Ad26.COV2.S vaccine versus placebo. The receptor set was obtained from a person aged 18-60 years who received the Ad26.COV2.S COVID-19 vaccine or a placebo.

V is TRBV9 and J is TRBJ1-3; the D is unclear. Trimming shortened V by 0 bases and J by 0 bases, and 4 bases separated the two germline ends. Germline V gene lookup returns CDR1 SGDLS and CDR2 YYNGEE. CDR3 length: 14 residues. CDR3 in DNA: TGTGCCAGCAGCGTAGCCAGCTCTGGAAACACCATATATTTT. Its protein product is CASSVASSGNTIYF.

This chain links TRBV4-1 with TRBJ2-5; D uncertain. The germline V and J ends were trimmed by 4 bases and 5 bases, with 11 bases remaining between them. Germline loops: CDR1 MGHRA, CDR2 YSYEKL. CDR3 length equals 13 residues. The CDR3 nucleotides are TGCGCCAGCAGCCCCTTGTTGGGGGAGACCCAGTACTTC. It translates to CASSPLLGETQYF.

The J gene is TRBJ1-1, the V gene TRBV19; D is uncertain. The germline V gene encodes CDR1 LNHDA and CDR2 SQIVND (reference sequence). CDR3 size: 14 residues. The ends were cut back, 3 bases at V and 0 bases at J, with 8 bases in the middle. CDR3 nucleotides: TGTGCCAGTAGTATTTTTGGTATGAACACTGAAGCTTTCTTT. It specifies CASSIFGMNTEAFF.

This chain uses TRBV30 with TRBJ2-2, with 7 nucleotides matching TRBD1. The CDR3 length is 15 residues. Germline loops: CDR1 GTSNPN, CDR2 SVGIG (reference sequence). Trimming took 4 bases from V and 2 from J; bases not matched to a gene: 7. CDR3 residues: CAWTTDRVNTGELFF. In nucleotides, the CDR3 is TGTGCCTGGACAACCGACAGGGTTAACACCGGGGAGCTGTTTTTT.

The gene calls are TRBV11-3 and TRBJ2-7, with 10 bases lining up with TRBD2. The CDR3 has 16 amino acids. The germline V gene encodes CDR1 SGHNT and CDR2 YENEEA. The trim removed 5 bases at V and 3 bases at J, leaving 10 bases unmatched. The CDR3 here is CASSPQRGGILYEQYF. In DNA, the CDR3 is TGTGCCAGCAGCCCCCAGCGGGGGGGGATACTCTACGAGCAGTACTTC.

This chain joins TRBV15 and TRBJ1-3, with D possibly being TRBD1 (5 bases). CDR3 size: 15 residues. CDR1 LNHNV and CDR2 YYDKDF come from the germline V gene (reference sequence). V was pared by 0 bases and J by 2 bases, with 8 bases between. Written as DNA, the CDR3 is TGTGCCACCAGCAGAGATAGGACAACTGGAAACACCATATATTTT. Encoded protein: CATSRDRTTGNTIYF.

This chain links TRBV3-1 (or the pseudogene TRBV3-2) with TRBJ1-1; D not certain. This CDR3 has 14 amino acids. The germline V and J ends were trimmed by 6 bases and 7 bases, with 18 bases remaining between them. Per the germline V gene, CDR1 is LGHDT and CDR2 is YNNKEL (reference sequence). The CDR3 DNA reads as TGTGCCAGCAGTGCCTACACGGAACATGGTGAAGCTTTCTTT. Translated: CASSAYTEHGEAFF.

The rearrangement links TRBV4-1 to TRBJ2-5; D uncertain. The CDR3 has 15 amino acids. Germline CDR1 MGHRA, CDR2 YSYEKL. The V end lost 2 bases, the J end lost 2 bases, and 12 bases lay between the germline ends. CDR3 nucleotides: TGCGCCAGCAGCCAACTGGAGAGACCTCAAGAGACCCAGTACTTC. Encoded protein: CASSQLERPQETQYF.